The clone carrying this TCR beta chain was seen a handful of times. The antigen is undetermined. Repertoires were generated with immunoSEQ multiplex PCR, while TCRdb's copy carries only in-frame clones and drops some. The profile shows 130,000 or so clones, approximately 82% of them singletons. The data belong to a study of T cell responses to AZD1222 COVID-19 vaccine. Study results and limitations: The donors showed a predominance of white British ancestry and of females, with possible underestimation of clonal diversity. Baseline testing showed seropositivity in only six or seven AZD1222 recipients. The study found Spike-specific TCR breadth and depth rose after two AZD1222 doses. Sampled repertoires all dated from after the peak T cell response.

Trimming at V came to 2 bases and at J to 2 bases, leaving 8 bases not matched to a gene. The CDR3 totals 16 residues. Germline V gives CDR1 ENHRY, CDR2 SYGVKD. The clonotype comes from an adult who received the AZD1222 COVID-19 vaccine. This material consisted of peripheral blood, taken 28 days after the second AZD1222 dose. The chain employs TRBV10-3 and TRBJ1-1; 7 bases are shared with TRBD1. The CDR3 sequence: CAISEPLGTANTEAFF. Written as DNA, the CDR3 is TGTGCCATCAGTGAGCCTCTAGGGACAGCCAACACTGAAGCTTTCTTT.